What follows describes a single T cell receptor (beta chain). The age range of participants was about 18 to 89 years, with residence in fewer than 25 US areas. Trimming took off 0 bases at V and 5 bases at J, with 11 bases between the two ends. CDR3 length: 15 amino acids. Germline V gene data show CDR1 as PRHDT and CDR2 as FYEKMQ (reference sequence). These data originate in a study of blood T cell repertoires in COVID-19. This table comes from immunoSEQ multiplex PCR, and its TCRdb copy is limited to in-frame clones, with some not included. The sample includes about 200,000 clones, just under 85% of them seen just once.

The gene calls are TRBV13 and TRBJ1-5; tentative D call: TRBD1 (5 bases). The TCR sequence derives from a man aged 40-49 years who had recovered from COVID-19. The specimen was PBMCs or T cells enriched from blood (not recorded which). The CDR3: CASSLGVGLDQPQHF. DNA for the CDR3: TGTGCCAGCAGCTTAGGGGTGGGGCTAGATCAGCCCCAGCATTTT. The whole variable domain, filled in from reference TRBV13 and TRBJ1-5, reads AAGVIQSPRHLIKEKRETATLKCYPIPRHDTVYWYQQGPGQDPQFLISFYEKMQSDKGSIPDRFSAQQFSDYHSELNMSSLELGDSALYFCASSLGVGLDQPQHFGDGTRLSIL.